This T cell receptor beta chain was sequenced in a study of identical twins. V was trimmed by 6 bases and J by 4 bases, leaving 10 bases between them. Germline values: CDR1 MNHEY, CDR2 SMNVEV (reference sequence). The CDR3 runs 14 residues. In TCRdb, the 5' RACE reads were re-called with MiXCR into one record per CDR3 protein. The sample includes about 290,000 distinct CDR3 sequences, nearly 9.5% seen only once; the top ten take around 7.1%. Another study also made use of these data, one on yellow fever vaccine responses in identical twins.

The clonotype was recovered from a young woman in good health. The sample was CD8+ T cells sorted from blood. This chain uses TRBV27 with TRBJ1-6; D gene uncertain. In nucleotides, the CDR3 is TGTGCCAGCAGGAAACAGAGTTATAATTCACCCCTCCACTTT. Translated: CASRKQSYNSPLHF.